This T cell receptor beta chain emerged from a study of beta chain features in type 1 diabetes. The germline V gene encodes CDR1 SGDLS and CDR2 YYNGEE. The CDR3 sequence is 16 residues long. Trimming pared 0 bases from V and 9 bases from J, leaving 16 bases between. Each sorted fraction was over 95% pure. Every bit of the isolated RNA underwent reverse transcription, so sequencing read expressed TCRB transcripts. There were approximately 3.5 million reads on average in the naive, central memory and regulatory T cell samples. Profiled with immunoSEQ multiplex PCR; TCRdb holds only in-frame clones, not every one. The table includes about 700,000 clones, around an eighth detected once. This clone turned up a few times. The antigen is unknown. Whole-study results and caveats: In these data, an HLA type influence on TCRB rearrangement remained unresolved. TCRB CDR3 length was moderately but significantly reduced in all four CD4+ subsets of Type 1 diabetes patients.

This clonotype was obtained from a man between 18 and 35 years old with type 1 diabetes. The chain recombines TRBV9 with TRBJ1-6, with TRBD1 as a possible D gene (6 bases). Sequenced input: naive CD4+ T cells from blood. In DNA form, the CDR3 reads TGTGCCAGCAGCGTAGGGTTGGGGGCTGGGAGTTCACCCCTCCACTTT. This translates into CASSVGLGAGSSPLHF. The full variable domain, completed using reference TRBV9 and TRBJ1-6, is DSGVTQTPKHLITATGQRVTLRCSPRSGDLSVYWYQQSLDQGLQFLIQYYNGEERAKGNILERFSAQQFPDLHSELNLSSLELGDSALYFCASSVGLGAGSSPLHFGNGTRLTVT.